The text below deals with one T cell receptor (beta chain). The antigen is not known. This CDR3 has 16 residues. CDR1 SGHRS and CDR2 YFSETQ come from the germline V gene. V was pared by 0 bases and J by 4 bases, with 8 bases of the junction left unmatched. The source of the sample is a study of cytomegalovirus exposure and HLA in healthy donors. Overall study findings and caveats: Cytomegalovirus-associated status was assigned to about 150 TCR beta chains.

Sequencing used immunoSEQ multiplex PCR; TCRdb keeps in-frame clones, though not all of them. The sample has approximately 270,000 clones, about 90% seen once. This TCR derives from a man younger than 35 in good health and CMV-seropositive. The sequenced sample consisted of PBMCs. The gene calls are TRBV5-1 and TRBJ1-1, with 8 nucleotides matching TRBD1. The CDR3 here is CASSLAGTGSGTEAFF. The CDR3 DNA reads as TGCGCCAGCAGCTTGGCCGGGACAGGATCGGGCACTGAAGCTTTCTTT.